This TCR beta chain was obtained from a study of yellow fever vaccine responses in identical twins. Points from the study as a whole: Reportedly, the response of twins' T cells to the vaccine seemed partly convergent, partly personalized.

As regards this clonotype: Its antigen is not identified.

TCRdb re-analysed the RT-PCR reads in MiXCR, keeping a single row per CDR3 protein. The repertoire holds 30,000 to 40,000 distinct CDR3 sequences, less than 70% seen once, with roughly 4.7% in the top ten. In germline, CDR1 is SGHAT, CDR2 FQDESV (reference sequence). This CDR3 has 15 residues. The ends were cut back, 1 base at V and 4 bases at J, with 12 bases in the middle. This clonotype was obtained from a young woman who received the yellow fever vaccine. V is TRBV11-1 and J is TRBJ2-3, with D possibly TRBD2 on 6 matching bases. This material consisted of T cells from blood (PBMCs), unsorted or a sorted subset (not recorded which), taken before or after yellow fever vaccination (not recorded which). The CDR3 protein is CASSLVEGPADTQYF. CDR3 nucleotide sequence: TGTGCCAGCAGCTTAGTGGAGGGCCCCGCAGATACGCAGTATTTT.